This entry lists 19 T cell receptor beta chains sequenced from one sample in a study of spatial heterogeneity in lung cancer. MiXCR was run by TCRdb on the 5' RACE reads, yielding one entry per CDR3 protein. The sample shows about 1,500 distinct CDR3 sequences, 8% to 10% of them seen only once. No antigens are known for them. This sample's time point: sample taken at primary tumor resection. Study-wide findings and caveats: Expanded intratumoral alpha and beta TCR counts tracked tumor mutation counts.

Material: lung tumor tissue, obtained at surgery. Source of these receptors: a female donor with early-stage non-small cell lung cancer.

This clonotype rates as medium-sized. This beta chain turned up in a library designed for alpha chains; as an off-target read, its abundance says little. The chain couples TRBV6-1 to TRBJ2-7; tentatively, D is TRBD1 or TRBD2 (5 bases each). The ends were cut back, 6 bases at V and 0 bases at J, with 18 bases in the middle. CDR1 is MNHNS, CDR2 SASEGT, per germline. The CDR3 is 16 residues long. In DNA form, the CDR3 reads TGTGCCAGCAGCAGGGAAGAGGGCAGGGCCTCCTACGAGCAGTACTTC. Amino acid sequence: CASSREEGRASYEQYF.

This clonotype was detected only a few times. This beta chain was picked up by a library intended for alpha chains and is off target, so its count carries little meaning. The chain combines TRBV4-2 with TRBJ1-1; D gene uncertain. Trimming shortened V by 3 bases and J by 1 base, and 6 bases separated the two germline ends. The CDR3 spans 13 residues. Germline V gene sequence: CDR1 LGHNA, CDR2 YNFKEQ. This CDR3 reads CASSQWGNTEAFF. CDR3 DNA sequence: TGTGCCAGCAGCCAGTGGGGGAACACTGAAGCTTTCTTT.

This clonotype ranks as medium-sized. This beta chain slipped into a library made for alpha chains as a stray read, so its size is not meaningful. V and J are TRBV27 and TRBJ2-5; TRBD2 aligns across 14 bases. Unmatched junction bases numbered 8, after V lost 6 bases and J lost 5 bases. Per germline, CDR1 MNHEY and CDR2 SMNVEV (reference sequence). The CDR3 is 16 residues long. CDR3 amino acids: CASSPTSGRVGETQYF. The DNA of the CDR3 is TGTGCCAGCAGCCCGACTAGCGGGAGGGTGGGCGAGACCCAGTACTTC.

By sample share, this clonotype is large. As an off-target read in a library built for alpha chains, this beta chain has a frequency of little significance. The CDR3 region is CASRTSGVTDTQYF. CDR3 in DNA: TGTGCCAGCAGAACTAGCGGGGTCACAGATACGCAGTATTTT. The V and J genes are TRBV12-3 or TRBV12-4 and TRBJ2-3; TRBD2 matches at 10 bases. The V segment lost 6 bases and the J segment 2 bases; nucleotides outside the gene matches: 2. The CDR3 is 14 amino acids.

By sample fraction, this clonotype is medium-sized. With the library built for alpha chains, this beta chain is off target and its frequency is not meaningful. The chain couples TRBV7-2 to TRBJ2-4; D is unresolved. CDR1 and CDR2 (germline): SGHTA, FQGNSA. V was shortened by 1 base and J by 5 bases, with 6 bases between the two germline ends. This CDR3 is 13 amino acids long. Here the CDR3 DNA reads TGTGCCAGCAGCTTAGGGCAGGAAAACATTCAGTACTTC. It codes for CASSLGQENIQYF.

In its sample, this clonotype ranks as medium-sized. As an off-target read in a library built for alpha chains, this beta chain has a frequency of little significance. The rearrangement joins TRBV7-9 to TRBJ1-2; TRBD1 might be the D (5 bases). Looked up from germline, CDR1 is SEHNR and CDR2 is FQNEAQ (reference sequence). V was pared by 5 bases and J by 4 bases, with 11 bases between. This CDR3 spans 13 amino acids. This CDR3 is CASSPGEGYGYTF. CDR3 DNA: TGTGCCAGCAGCCCGGGGGAAGGCTATGGCTACACCTTC.

Worth noting for this clonotype: A library prepared for alpha chains yielded this beta chain as an off-target read; its size is of little meaning. The chain carries TRBV15 and TRBJ2-3; TRBD1 matches at 7 bases. The CDR3 sequence is 17 residues long. Germline-derived CDR1 and CDR2 are LNHNV and YYDKDF (reference sequence). V shed 1 base, J shed 0 bases, and the junction held 7 bases outside the gene matches. Here the CDR3 reads CATSRVSTGASTDTQYF. The CDR3, as DNA: TGTGCCACCAGCAGAGTGTCAACAGGGGCTAGCACAGATACGCAGTATTTT. Supplemented by reference TRBV15 and TRBJ2-3, the full variable domain reads DAMVIQNPRYQVTQFGKPVTLSCSQTLNHNVMYWYQQKSSQAPKLLFHYYDKDFNNEADTPDNFQSRRPNTSFCFLDIRSPGLGDTAMYLCATSRVSTGASTDTQYFGPGTRLTVL.

This clonotype is classed as medium-sized. This beta chain is a stray read from a library made for alpha chains; its abundance is not meaningful. The chain couples TRBV11-2 to TRBJ2-2; 8 nucleotides line up with TRBD2. CDR1 SGHAT and CDR2 FQNNGV come from the germline V gene. V shed 5 bases, J shed 0 bases, and the junction held 11 bases outside the gene matches. The CDR3 has 18 residues. The CDR3 nucleotides are TGTGCCAGCAGCCCCGGACTAGCTACGGGGTCGAACACCGGGGAGCTGTTTTTT. Translated: CASSPGLATGSNTGELFF.

By share, this clonotype ranks as medium-sized. This beta chain lies outside the target of a library built for alpha chains; its clone size means little. The chain combines TRBV5-1 with TRBJ1-2; the D gene is possibly TRBD1 (6 bases). The germline V and J ends were trimmed by 4 bases and 6 bases, with 13 bases remaining between them. The CDR3 runs 13 residues. Per the germline V gene, CDR1 is SGHRS and CDR2 is YFSETQ. The CDR3 loop is CASSQTGYDGYTF. CDR3 sequence (DNA): TGCGCCAGCAGCCAAACAGGGTACGATGGCTACACCTTC. The full variable domain, completed using reference TRBV5-1 and TRBJ1-2, is KAGVTQTPRYLIKTRGQQVTLSCSPISGHRSVSWYQQTPGQGLQFLFEYFSETQRNKGNFPGRFSGRQFSNSRSEMNVSTLELGDSALYLCASSQTGYDGYTFGSGTRLTVV.

This clonotype is medium-sized (0.01 to 0.1%) by share. With the library built for alpha chains, this beta chain is off target and its frequency is not meaningful. The V gene is TRBV5-1, the J gene TRBJ1-1; no firm D call. This CDR3 contains 13 residues. Between the trimmed V and J ends, which lost 0 bases and 7 bases, there was a span of 10 bases. CDR1 is SGHRS and CDR2 is YFSETQ in the germline V gene. The CDR3, as DNA: TGCGCCAGCAGCTTGGTAGAGGGCGGTGAAGCTTTCTTT. Translating it yields CASSLVEGGEAFF. The full variable domain, its missing parts supplied by reference TRBV5-1 and TRBJ1-1, is KAGVTQTPRYLIKTRGQQVTLSCSPISGHRSVSWYQQTPGQGLQFLFEYFSETQRNKGNFPGRFSGRQFSNSRSEMNVSTLELGDSALYLCASSLVEGGEAFFGQGTRLTVV.

This clonotype came up a few times. This beta chain is an unintended read in a library built for alpha chains; its size means little. The chain employs TRBV29-1 and TRBJ1-4; D is uncertain. The CDR3 has 13 amino acids. From germline, CDR1 is SQVTM and CDR2 ANQGSEA. Trimming took 1 base from V and 8 from J, leaving 11 bases between them. The chain's CDR3 is CSVEVGSQEKLFF. The CDR3 coding sequence is TGCAGCGTTGAAGTCGGCAGTCAGGAAAAACTGTTTTTT.

The table lists this clonotype with many counts. As an off-target read in a library built for alpha chains, this beta chain has a frequency of little significance. The rearrangement uses TRBV5-1 and TRBJ2-3; D uncertain. This CDR3 is built from 14 residues. Trimming removed 0 bases from V and 6 bases from J, with 11 bases in between. Germline CDR1 SGHRS, CDR2 YFSETQ. The CDR3 protein is CASSLGAPADTQYF. DNA of the CDR3: TGCGCCAGCAGCTTGGGAGCACCAGCGGATACGCAGTATTTT.

This clonotype counts as medium-sized. This beta chain represents an off-target read in a library built for alpha chains; its size is of limited meaning. V and J are TRBV20-1 and TRBJ2-1; 9 positions match TRBD2. The V segment lost 0 bases and the J segment 8 bases; nucleotides outside the gene matches: 5. The germline gives CDR1 DFQATT, CDR2 SNEGSKA (reference sequence). The CDR3 has 14 residues. The CDR3 protein is CSAREIAGVHEQFF. In DNA, the CDR3 is TGCAGTGCTAGAGAGATAGCGGGAGTCCATGAGCAGTTCTTC.

This clonotype is large by share. Since the library was made to target alpha chains, this beta chain is a stray read and its abundance is not meaningful. The chain links TRBV12-3 or TRBV12-4 to TRBJ2-5; D perhaps matches TRBD2 (6 bases). The length of the CDR3 is 13 residues. Between the trimmed V and J ends, which lost 2 bases and 7 bases, there was a span of 11 bases. The CDR3 DNA sequence: TGTGCCAGCAGTTTAAGACTAGAGGCGACCCAGTACTTC. It codes for CASSLRLEATQYF.

In its sample, this clonotype ranks as medium-sized. The library was built for alpha chains, so this beta chain is an off-target read and its size means little. This chain links TRBV7-2 with TRBJ2-7; 8 nucleotides match TRBD1. CDR1 and CDR2 (germline): SGHTA, FQGNSA. V gave up 1 base and J gave up 4 bases; unmatched junction bases: 12. The CDR3 consists of 17 residues. CDR3 sequence reads: CASSLGRPGTGGYEQYF. The CDR3 coding sequence is TGTGCCAGCAGCTTAGGACGCCCAGGGACAGGAGGTTACGAGCAGTACTTC.

This clonotype was recorded many times. This beta chain appears as a stray read in a library generated for alpha chains; its size is not informative. The chain links TRBV11-2 to TRBJ2-6; no firm D call. The CDR3 covers 15 residues. Trimming pared 3 bases from V and 2 bases from J, leaving 8 bases between. Germline V gene lookup returns CDR1 SGHAT and CDR2 FQNNGV. The CDR3 reads CASSFTAPGANVLTF. DNA for the CDR3: TGTGCCAGCAGCTTCACCGCACCTGGGGCCAACGTCCTGACTTTC.

This clonotype is medium-sized within its sample. As an off-target read in a library built for alpha chains, this beta chain has a frequency of little significance. V is TRBV10-3 and J is TRBJ1-1; weak D call: TRBD1 (5 bases). In germline, CDR1 is ENHRY, CDR2 SYGVKD. The germline V and J ends were trimmed by 6 bases and 1 base, with 6 bases remaining between them. The CDR3 length is 12 residues. CDR3 protein: CAISGQNTEAFF. The CDR3 region has the DNA TGTGCCATCAGCGGACAGAACACTGAAGCTTTCTTT.

This clonotype counts as medium-sized. The library was prepared for alpha chains; this beta chain is a stray read, so its frequency means little. This chain connects TRBV12-3 or TRBV12-4 to TRBJ1-5; TRBD1 is a possible D gene (5 bases). V was pared by 3 bases and J by 4 bases, with 19 bases between. This CDR3 comprises 17 residues. CDR3 nucleotides: TGTGCCAGCAGTTTTCGCGGGAGGGGACGAGGGAATCAGCCCCAGCATTTT. Protein: CASSFRGRGRGNQPQHF.

In this sample, this clonotype is large. This beta chain came through as a stray read in a library set up for alpha chains, and its size says little. The rearrangement links TRBV20-1 to TRBJ2-1, with 13 bases lining up with TRBD2. The germline gives CDR1 DFQATT, CDR2 SNEGSKA (reference sequence). V gave up 6 bases and J gave up 8 bases; unmatched junction bases: 10. The CDR3 length is 15 residues. CDR3 sequence: CSATGTSGAGHEQFF. CDR3 DNA sequence: TGCAGTGCAACCGGGACTAGCGGGGCGGGGCATGAGCAGTTCTTC.